This entry lists 8 T cell receptor beta chains sequenced from one sample in a study of cytomegalovirus exposure and HLA in healthy donors. PCR was performed using 60 Vbeta and 13 Jbeta primers. Here immunoSEQ multiplex PCR was the method, and the copy in TCRdb shows in-frame clones only, minus some. Of over 150,000 clones listed, about 64% are singletons. Material for sequencing was PBMCs. The receptors derive from a man aged 45-65 years in good health and CMV-seronegative.

This clone was observed a handful of times. The chain joins TRBV28 to TRBJ2-5; a possible D gene is TRBD1 (7 bases). There are 15 residues in the CDR3. Germline CDR1 and CDR2: MDHEN and SYDVKM. V shed 3 bases and J shed 6 bases, with 17 bases lying between them. The CDR3 coding sequence is TGTGCCAGCAGTTTCTCGACAGGGAGGAAAAAGACCCAGTACTTC. Translation: CASSFSTGRKKTQYF.

The gene calls are TRBV27 and TRBJ1-6; TRBD1 might be the D (6 bases). Germline V gives CDR1 MNHEY, CDR2 SMNVEV (reference sequence). V shed 5 bases and J shed 4 bases, with 6 bases lying between them. The CDR3 covers 13 residues. The DNA of the CDR3 is TGTGCCAGCAGTGACAGGTATAATTCACCCCTCCACTTT. It is translated as CASSDRYNSPLHF.

The chain joins TRBV7-3 to TRBJ2-3, with 7 positions matching TRBD2. With 7 bases clipped from V and 0 bases from J, the junction kept 10 bases outside the gene matches. The CDR3 has 16 amino acids. Germline V lookup: CDR1 SGHTA, CDR2 FQGTGA. The CDR3 loop reads CASTKMGGASTDTQYF. In DNA, the CDR3 is TGTGCCAGCACTAAAATGGGAGGGGCTAGCACAGATACGCAGTATTTT.

This clone was picked up a small number of times. The same CDR3 can be traced to other DNA sequences in this sample. V gene TRBV5-1 combines with J gene TRBJ2-6; TRBD1 aligns across 10 bases. The CDR3 extends over 16 amino acids. CDR1 and CDR2 (germline): SGHRS, YFSETQ. Trimming at V came to 4 bases and at J to 3 bases, leaving 4 bases not matched to a gene. CDR3 DNA: TGCGCCAGCAGCACGACAGGGGGCGGTGGGGCCAACGTCCTGACTTTC. Its translation is CASSTTGGGGANVLTF.

This chain connects TRBV9 to TRBJ2-5, with TRBD2 as a possible D gene (6 bases). Trimming shortened V by 4 bases and J by 5 bases, and 15 bases separated the two germline ends. This CDR3 is 14 amino acids long. The germline gives CDR1 SGDLS, CDR2 YYNGEE. CDR3 sequence: CASSPGDSRETQYF. Here the CDR3 DNA reads TGTGCCAGCAGCCCTGGGGACTCCCGGGAGACCCAGTACTTC. Full variable domain (missing parts from reference TRBV9 and TRBJ2-5): DSGVTQTPKHLITATGQRVTLRCSPRSGDLSVYWYQQSLDQGLQFLIQYYNGEERAKGNILERFSAQQFPDLHSELNLSSLELGDSALYFCASSPGDSRETQYFGPGTRLLVL.

This clone turned up a few times. The chain is built from TRBV6-1 and TRBJ1-4; TRBD1 might be the D (5 bases). CDR3 length equals 14 residues. Deletions cut 5 bases from V and 2 bases from J, with 9 bases between. Germline V gives CDR1 MNHNS, CDR2 SASEGT. This CDR3 reads CASSLTVTNEKLFF. Written as DNA, the CDR3 is TGTGCCAGCAGTTTGACAGTGACTAATGAAAAACTGTTTTTT.

As for this clone: Relative to the germline gene, one junction end is altered; a read error may explain this. The rearrangement uses TRBV5-6 and TRBJ1-2; TRBD1 might be the D (6 bases). The germline V gene has CDR1 SGHDT and CDR2 YYEEEE. This CDR3 contains 14 residues. The CDR3 is CASSLYNRAKGYAF. CDR3 sequence (DNA): TGTGCCAGCAGCTTGTATAACAGGGCGAAGGGCTACGCCTTC.

Concerning this clone: Germline and junction disagree at one end, which may indicate a read error. The chain is built from TRBV5-1 and TRBJ2-5; 7 bases are shared with TRBD2. The DNA end is more similar to TRBJ2-7, so the J call may be wrong. The V gene's germline CDR1 is SGHRS and CDR2 YFSETQ. The CDR3 runs 14 residues. In nucleotides, the CDR3 is TGCGCCAGCAGCTCGTCGGGAGGCTCCCACGAGCAGTACTTC. Encoded protein: CASSSSGGSHEQYF.